Described below is a single TCR beta chain sequence and its context. Per germline, CDR1 KGHSH and CDR2 LQKENI. This CDR3 is built from 16 residues. The J segment lost 5 bases and the V segment lost 2 bases, leaving 5 bases of the junction unmatched. This sample was taken from a study of blood T cell repertoires in COVID-19. The repertoire was sequenced with immunoSEQ multiplex PCR; TCRdb's copy has only in-frame clones and lacks some. The data hold about 90,000 clones, with about 91% observed a single time. Material for sequencing was peripheral blood. The V call is TRBV18, the J call TRBJ2-1, with TRBD2 matching 11 bases. This sequence was found in a human donor with active COVID-19. The donor label of this sample is uncertain. The CDR3 DNA reads as TGTGCCAGCTCACCAGGTCTAGCGGGGGGAAACAATGAGCAGTTCTTC. Protein sequence: CASSPGLAGGNNEQFF.